Listed here are 5 T cell receptor beta chains from one sample, sequenced in a study of blood T cells in healthy people across ages. Sample-barcoded 5' priming and a J-beta primer mix drove a second PCR of 7 to 11 cycles. One entry per CDR3 protein results from TCRdb running MiXCR on the 5' RACE reads. The table lists about 1,000,000 distinct CDR3 sequences, under 45% of them singletons. Sequencing was performed on blood. Source of these receptors: an older woman in good health.

This clonotype has only one observation. The chain has TRBV20-1 and TRBJ2-3; 8 bases align to TRBD2. The CDR3 length is 18 residues. Germline CDR1 DFQATT, CDR2 SNEGSKA (reference sequence). The V and J ends lost 2 bases and 4 bases, in that order; junction bases with no gene match: 17. The CDR3 coding sequence is TGCAGTGCTAGACGGCACGCGAGCGGGAGACAGAGTGCAGATACGCAGTATTTT. Protein product: CSARRHASGRQSADTQYF.

With regard to this clonotype: Just one base apart from a much larger clone, this may be a read error. The rearrangement uses TRBV11-2 and TRBJ2-5; 11 bases are shared with TRBD2. The better agreement between TRBJ2-7 and the DNA end casts doubt on the J call. The germline gives CDR1 SGHAT, CDR2 FQNNGV. The CDR3 consists of 16 residues. The CDR3 spells CASSLKLTSGTHEQYF. The CDR3 region has the DNA TGTGCCAGCAGCTTGAAGTTGACTAGCGGGACTCACGAGCAGTACTTC.

A few counts support this clonotype. The V gene is TRBV11-2, the J gene TRBJ2-3; 11 bases are a match to TRBD2. Germline loops: CDR1 SGHAT, CDR2 FQNNGV. After removal of 5 bases from V and 5 bases from J, the junction contained 9 bases not matched to a gene. The CDR3 contains 16 residues. DNA of the CDR3: TGTGCCAGCAGCCCAGCTAGCGGGAGGTATGGAGATACGCAGTATTTT. Residues: CASSPASGRYGDTQYF.

This clonotype was observed a handful of times. V and J are TRBV29-1 and TRBJ2-7, with D tentatively TRBD1 (6 bases). Germline CDR1 SQVTM, CDR2 ANQGSEA. The V gene lost 1 base and the J gene lost 10 bases, with 23 bases spanning the gap. CDR3 length: 15 residues. The CDR3 DNA follows: TGCAGCGTTGAAGTGCCACTCAGGGGCCAAGATACCCAGTACTTC. Its protein is CSVEVPLRGQDTQYF.

The sample holds a few counts of this clonotype. The chain uses TRBV12-3 or TRBV12-4 and TRBJ2-1; 12 bases are a match to TRBD1. This CDR3 has 17 amino acids. V trimming: 4 bases; J trimming: 7 bases; junction bases outside the gene matches: 11. The CDR3 nucleotides are TGTGCCAGCAGTTGGGGGGACAGGGGGCAGGTCTCGAATGAGCAGTTCTTC. The encoded protein is CASSWGDRGQVSNEQFF.